A selection of T cell receptor beta chains follows, all from one sample in a study of cytomegalovirus exposure and HLA in healthy donors. Only in-frame clones appear in the TCRdb table, and some are missing; sequencing was by immunoSEQ multiplex PCR. Of approximately 120,000 clones in the sample, approximately 80% are singletons; the top ten hold approximately 9.9%. Sample: PBMCs. Receptor source: a man aged 40-49 years in good health and CMV-seropositive. Both conserved end residues are part of each CDR3. Each record gives: J gene, V gene, CDR3 protein.

TRBJ2-7,TRBV16,CASSPAAGGYEQYF
TRBJ1-4,TRBV4-2,CASSQVGGGLPNEKLFF
TRBJ1-1,TRBV5-1,CASRLRGTEAFF
TRBJ2-3,TRBV19,CASSFAGPPASDTQYF
TRBJ2-1,TRBV11-3,CASSSTSGAHEQFF
TRBJ2-7,TRBV5-6,CASSLPTGGIYEQYF
.,TRBV27,CASSFRTGGYEQYF
TRBJ1-1,TRBV28,CASSLNGQGAHTEAFF
TRBJ2-7,TRBV5-1,CASSRQGSYEQYF
TRBJ2-7,TRBV7-6,CASSAGQPPDEQYF